The T cell receptor beta chain described here comes from a study of T cells after posttransplantation cyclophosphamide. Study-level points and caveats: After PTCy, TRB diversity resembled that of CNI/methotrexate controls. Later blood repertoires were often dominated by clones from the donor CD8+ memory compartment. Blood and skin or GI T cell repertoires showed limited TRB overlap.

The CDR3 loop spans 13 amino acids. CDR1 SGHDT and CDR2 YYEEEE come from the germline V gene. Deletions cut 3 bases from V and 2 bases from J, with 9 bases between. In this sample, this clone turned up many times. Its antigen is not identified. TCRdb's table, derived via immunoSEQ multiplex PCR, lists solely in-frame clones and lacks some. The repertoire has roughly 49,000 clones, none seen only once; the ten largest take 2% to 2.5%. Sequencing input: PBMCs. The receptor was derived from a man aged 35 to 55 in good health, CMV-negative, and a related stem cell transplant donor. The rearrangement uses TRBV5-6 and TRBJ2-7, with D possibly matching TRBD1 (5 bases). CDR3 coding DNA: TGTGCCAGCAGCTCTACAGGTCCCTACGAGCAGTACTTC. Translating gives CASSSTGPYEQYF. The complete variable domain, with remaining parts taken from reference TRBV5-6 and TRBJ2-7, reads DAGVTQSPTHLIKTRGQQVTLRCSPKSGHDTVSWYQQALGQGPQFIFQYYEEEERQRGNFPDRFSGHQFPNYSSELNVNALLLGDSALYLCASSSTGPYEQYFGPGTRLTVT.